Listed here are 8 T cell receptor beta chains from one sample, sequenced in a study of cytomegalovirus exposure and HLA in healthy donors. The PCR employed 60 Vbeta primers together with 13 Jbeta primers. Using immunoSEQ multiplex PCR, the repertoire was profiled, and TCRdb retains in-frame clones only, with some absent. Of about 130,000 clones in the sample, approximately 85% were seen once. The sequenced sample was PBMCs. These receptors were obtained from a boy younger than 18 in good health and CMV-seronegative.

V and J are TRBV10-1 and TRBJ2-1; TRBD1 is a possible D gene (6 bases). The ends were cut back, 9 bases at V and 4 bases at J, with 16 bases in the middle. Per the germline V gene, CDR1 is WNHNN and CDR2 is SYGVQD (reference sequence). CDR3 length equals 14 residues. The CDR3: CASPPSGTYNEQFF. CDR3 bases: TGCGCCAGTCCTCCTAGTGGGACATACAATGAGCAGTTCTTC.

The CDR3 DNA reads as TGTGCCAGCAGCATGGATTACGGGACAGGGGGGAAGACCCAGTACTTC. This gives the protein CASSMDYGTGGKTQYF. The chain employs TRBV5-6 and TRBJ2-5; 11 nucleotides agree with TRBD1. From germline, CDR1 is SGHDT and CDR2 YYEEEE. This CDR3 spans 16 amino acids. With V trimmed by 4 bases and J by 6 bases, 11 bases remained unmatched. Variable domain in full (rest from reference TRBV5-6 and TRBJ2-5): DAGVTQSPTHLIKTRGQQVTLRCSPKSGHDTVSWYQQALGQGPQFIFQYYEEEERQRGNFPDRFSGHQFPNYSSELNVNALLLGDSALYLCASSMDYGTGGKTQYFGPGTRLLVL.

This chain uses TRBV12-1 with TRBJ1-4; TRBD1, as called in the table, went unchecked against the DNA. TRBV12-1 is noted as a pseudogene. The CDR3 length is 21 residues. CDR3 loop: CASSFGWDRGRLAATNEKLFF. CDR3 in DNA: TGTGCCAGCAGCTTTGGGTGGGACAGGGGAAGATTGGCTGCAACTAATGAAAAACTGTTTTTT.

A few counts support this clone. The rearrangement joins TRBV27 to TRBJ2-5; TRBD1 matches 8 bases. The J call may be wrong; the DNA end is better matched by TRBJ2-7. CDR1 is MNHEY, CDR2 SMNVEV, per germline (reference sequence). The CDR3 covers 16 residues. The CDR3 sequence is CASSLVSGGISYEQYF. DNA of the CDR3: TGTGCCAGCAGTTTAGTATCAGGGGGCATCTCCTACGAGCAGTACTTC.

V and J are TRBV5-1 and TRBJ2-7, with a tentative D call TRBD1 (5 bases). Per the germline V gene, CDR1 is SGHRS and CDR2 is YFSETQ. The CDR3 runs 13 residues. Trimming left V 4 bases short and J 2 bases short, with 10 bases between. The CDR3, as DNA: TGCGCCAGCAGCGTCGCGGACACCTACGAGCAGTACTTC. Translated: CASSVADTYEQYF. Variable domain in full (rest from reference TRBV5-1 and TRBJ2-7): KAGVTQTPRYLIKTRGQQVTLSCSPISGHRSVSWYQQTPGQGLQFLFEYFSETQRNKGNFPGRFSGRQFSNSRSEMNVSTLELGDSALYLCASSVADTYEQYFGPGTRLTVT.

The rearrangement joins TRBV19 to TRBJ1-5; no definite D call. The CDR3 is 14 residues long. The V end was cut by 0 bases, the J end by 12 bases, with 15 bases between. Germline CDR1 LNHDA, CDR2 SQIVND (reference sequence). The CDR3 nucleotides read TGTGCCAGTAGTATAGATCGTGGAGAGGGTCGCCAGCATTTT. Translated: CASSIDRGEGRQHF.

The V and J genes are TRBV7-9 and TRBJ2-5; no reliable D call. The CDR3 totals 15 residues. CDR1 is SEHNR and CDR2 is FQNEAQ in the germline V gene (reference sequence). V was cut by 1 base and J by 2 bases, with 11 bases left in between. The CDR3, as DNA: TGTGCCAGCAGCTTAGGACAACGGATTCAAGAGACCCAGTACTTC. Protein: CASSLGQRIQETQYF.

In the case of this clone: An end of the junction differs from the germline gene, which may be a read error. This sequence joins TRBV7-7 and TRBJ2-5; weak D call: TRBD1 (6 bases). The CDR3 has 15 residues. The V gene's germline CDR1 is SSHAT and CDR2 FNYEAQ (reference sequence). For the CDR3, the DNA is TGTGCTAGCAGCTTAGCCGGGACAACAAAAGAGACCCAGTACTTC. Residues: CASSLAGTTKETQYF.